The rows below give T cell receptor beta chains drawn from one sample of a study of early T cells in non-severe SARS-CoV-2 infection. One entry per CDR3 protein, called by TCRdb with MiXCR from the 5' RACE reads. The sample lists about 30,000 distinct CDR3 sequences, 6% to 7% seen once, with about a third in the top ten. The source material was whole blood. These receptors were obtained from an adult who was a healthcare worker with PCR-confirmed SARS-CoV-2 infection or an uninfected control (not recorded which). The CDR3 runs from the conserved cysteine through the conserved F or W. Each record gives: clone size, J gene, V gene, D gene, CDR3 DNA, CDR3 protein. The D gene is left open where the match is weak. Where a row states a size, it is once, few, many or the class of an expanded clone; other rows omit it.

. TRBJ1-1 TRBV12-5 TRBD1 TGTGTTAGTGGTTTACAGGGGGCGGACACTGAAGCTTTCTTT CVSGLQGADTEAFF
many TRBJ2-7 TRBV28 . TGTGCCAGCAGTTTAGCCGGAGGGGGGGTCCACGAGCAGTACTTC CASSLAGGGVHEQYF
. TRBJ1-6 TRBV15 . TGTGCCACCAGCAGAGATCGGACGGAGAATTCACCCCTCCACTTT CATSRDRTENSPLHF
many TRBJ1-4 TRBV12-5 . TGTGCTAGTGGACAGGGTAGCGGTGAAAAACTGTTTTTT CASGQGSGEKLFF
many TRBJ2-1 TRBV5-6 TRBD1 TGTGCCAGCAGCGCCGACAGGGGGGTCGACAATGAGCAGTTCTTC CASSADRGVDNEQFF
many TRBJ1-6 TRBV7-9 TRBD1 TGTGCCAGCCAATTCTACAGGGGTTCGCATTCACCCCTCCACTTT CASQFYRGSHSPLHF
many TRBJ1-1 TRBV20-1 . TGCAGTGCTAGAGATGACGCGGACACTGAAGCTTTCTTT CSARDDADTEAFF
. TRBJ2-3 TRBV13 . TGTGCCAGCAGCTTAGGAACTCCGAATACGCAGTATTTT CASSLGTPNTQYF
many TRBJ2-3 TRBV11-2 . TGTGCCAGCAGCCGTACAGGGAATCCTAGATATACGCAGTATTTT CASSRTGNPRYTQYF
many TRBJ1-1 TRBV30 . TGTGCCTGGAGTGTACGGGCGAACACTGAAGCTTTCTTT CAWSVRANTEAFF
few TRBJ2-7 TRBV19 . TGTGCCAGTAGTCCCCCCGGGACAAGGACCTACGAGCAGTACTTC CASSPPGTRTYEQYF
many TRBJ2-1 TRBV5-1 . TGCGCCAGCAGCTGGAGAATCAGGCAGGGTGAGCAGTTCTTC CASSWRIRQGEQFF
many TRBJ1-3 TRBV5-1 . TGCGCCAGCAGCTTGGAACCCGGGTTGAACACCATATATTTT CASSLEPGLNTIYF
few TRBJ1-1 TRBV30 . TGTGCCTGGAGTTCAAACCAAAGACAGGCCGACACTGAAGCTTTCTTT CAWSSNQRQADTEAFF
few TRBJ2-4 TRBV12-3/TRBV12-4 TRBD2 TGTGCCAGCAGTTTTCGCCGACTAGCGGGGGGGGTAGCCAAAAACATTCAGTACTTC CASSFRRLAGGVAKNIQYF
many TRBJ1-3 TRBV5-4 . TGTGCCAGCAGCCCGGGACACGACCGAAACACCATATATTTT CASSPGHDRNTIYF
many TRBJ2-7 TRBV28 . TGTGCCAGCCACAGGGGGGGTTCCTACGAGCAGTACTTC CASHRGGSYEQYF
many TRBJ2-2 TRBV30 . TGTGCCTGGAGGCCGGGGGGCACCACCGGGGAGCTGTTTTTT CAWRPGGTTGELFF
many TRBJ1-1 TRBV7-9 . TGTGCCAGCAGCTTAGGTACGACTGAAGCTTTCTTT CASSLGTTEAFF
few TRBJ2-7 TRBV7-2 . TGTGCCAGCAGGCGGGACATCTCCTACGAGCAGTACTTC CASRRDISYEQYF
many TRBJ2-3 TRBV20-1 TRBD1 TGCAGTGCTAGCCCTCGGACAGGGTCCGAGGGAGATACGCAGTATTTT CSASPRTGSEGDTQYF
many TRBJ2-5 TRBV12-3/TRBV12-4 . TGTGCCAGCAGTCCCCAAGACGGGGCGGAGACCCAGTACTTC CASSPQDGAETQYF
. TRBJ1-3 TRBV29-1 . TGCAGCGTTGAAGCGTGGAACCCTGGAAACACCATATATTTT CSVEAWNPGNTIYF
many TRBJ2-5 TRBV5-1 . TGCGCCAGCAGCTTGGATGCGACTTTGCAAGAGACCCAGTACTTC CASSLDATLQETQYF
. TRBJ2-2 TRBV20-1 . TGCAGTGCTAGAAAGACCACTCTTTCCGGGGAGCTGTTTTTT CSARKTTLSGELFF
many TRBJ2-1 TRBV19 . TGTGCCAGTAGTATAGGGGGGAGTCCCTACAATGAGCAGTTCTTC CASSIGGSPYNEQFF
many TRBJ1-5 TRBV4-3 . TGCGCCAGCAGCCAGTACCGAGGCAATCAGCCCCAGCATTTT CASSQYRGNQPQHF
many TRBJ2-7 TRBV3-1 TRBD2 TGTGCCAGCAGCCCATGGGGAACCGGGACTAGCGTGATCGGGCAGTACTTC CASSPWGTGTSVIGQYF
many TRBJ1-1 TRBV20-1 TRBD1 TGCAGTGCTAGGAGGGGACAGGGCACTGAAGCTTTCTTT CSARRGQGTEAFF
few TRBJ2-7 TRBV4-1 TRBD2 TGCGCCAGCAGCCAAGATCAGGAGACTAGCGTTTTCTACGAGCAGTACTTC CASSQDQETSVFYEQYF
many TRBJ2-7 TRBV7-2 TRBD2 TGTGCCAGCAGCTTACGACTAGCGGGGGGCTCATACGAGCAGTACTTC CASSLRLAGGSYEQYF
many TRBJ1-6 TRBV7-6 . TGTGCCAGCAGCTTAGACTATAATTCACCCCTCCACTTT CASSLDYNSPLHF
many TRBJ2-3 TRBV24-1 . TGTGCCACCAGTGATGTCCTCGATACGCAGTATTTT CATSDVLDTQYF
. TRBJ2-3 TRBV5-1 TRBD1 TGCGCCAGCAGCCTAACAGGGGGCCCCACAGATACGCAGTATTTT CASSLTGGPTDTQYF
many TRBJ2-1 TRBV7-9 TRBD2 TGTGCCAGCAGCTTAATACTAGCGAACTACAATGAGCAGTTCTTC CASSLILANYNEQFF
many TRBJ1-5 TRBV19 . TGTGCCAGTAGGGACCTTATCCGAACCATTAATCAGCCCCAGCATTTT CASRDLIRTINQPQHF
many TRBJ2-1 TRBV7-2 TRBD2 TGTGCCAGCGGAGCGGGGGGCTCCTACAATGAGCAGTTCTTC CASGAGGSYNEQFF
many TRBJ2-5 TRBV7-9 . TGTGCCAGCAGCTTAAAGGAGACCCAGTACTTC CASSLKETQYF
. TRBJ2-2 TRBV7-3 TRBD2 TGTGCCAGCAGCTCCCACGGGACTAGCGGGAACACCGGGGAGCTGTTTTTT CASSSHGTSGNTGELFF
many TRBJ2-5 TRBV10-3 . TGTGCCATCAGTTCCGGCCCCCCCGGGGGAGAGACCCAGTACTTC CAISSGPPGGETQYF
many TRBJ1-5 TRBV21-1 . TGTGCCAGCACCCCGCGGGGCGGGGCTAATCAGCCCCAGCATTTT CASTPRGGANQPQHF
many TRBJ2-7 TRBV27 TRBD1 TGTGCCAGCAGTTTCCCGGGACAGGGGCCCCTGCGGCCCTACGAGCAGTACTTC CASSFPGQGPLRPYEQYF
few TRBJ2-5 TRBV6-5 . TGTGCCAGCAGTCGGACAGTCCAAGAGACCCAGTACTTC CASSRTVQETQYF
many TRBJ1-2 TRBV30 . TGTGCCTGGAAACCCAAGGCTAACTATGGCTACACCTTC CAWKPKANYGYTF